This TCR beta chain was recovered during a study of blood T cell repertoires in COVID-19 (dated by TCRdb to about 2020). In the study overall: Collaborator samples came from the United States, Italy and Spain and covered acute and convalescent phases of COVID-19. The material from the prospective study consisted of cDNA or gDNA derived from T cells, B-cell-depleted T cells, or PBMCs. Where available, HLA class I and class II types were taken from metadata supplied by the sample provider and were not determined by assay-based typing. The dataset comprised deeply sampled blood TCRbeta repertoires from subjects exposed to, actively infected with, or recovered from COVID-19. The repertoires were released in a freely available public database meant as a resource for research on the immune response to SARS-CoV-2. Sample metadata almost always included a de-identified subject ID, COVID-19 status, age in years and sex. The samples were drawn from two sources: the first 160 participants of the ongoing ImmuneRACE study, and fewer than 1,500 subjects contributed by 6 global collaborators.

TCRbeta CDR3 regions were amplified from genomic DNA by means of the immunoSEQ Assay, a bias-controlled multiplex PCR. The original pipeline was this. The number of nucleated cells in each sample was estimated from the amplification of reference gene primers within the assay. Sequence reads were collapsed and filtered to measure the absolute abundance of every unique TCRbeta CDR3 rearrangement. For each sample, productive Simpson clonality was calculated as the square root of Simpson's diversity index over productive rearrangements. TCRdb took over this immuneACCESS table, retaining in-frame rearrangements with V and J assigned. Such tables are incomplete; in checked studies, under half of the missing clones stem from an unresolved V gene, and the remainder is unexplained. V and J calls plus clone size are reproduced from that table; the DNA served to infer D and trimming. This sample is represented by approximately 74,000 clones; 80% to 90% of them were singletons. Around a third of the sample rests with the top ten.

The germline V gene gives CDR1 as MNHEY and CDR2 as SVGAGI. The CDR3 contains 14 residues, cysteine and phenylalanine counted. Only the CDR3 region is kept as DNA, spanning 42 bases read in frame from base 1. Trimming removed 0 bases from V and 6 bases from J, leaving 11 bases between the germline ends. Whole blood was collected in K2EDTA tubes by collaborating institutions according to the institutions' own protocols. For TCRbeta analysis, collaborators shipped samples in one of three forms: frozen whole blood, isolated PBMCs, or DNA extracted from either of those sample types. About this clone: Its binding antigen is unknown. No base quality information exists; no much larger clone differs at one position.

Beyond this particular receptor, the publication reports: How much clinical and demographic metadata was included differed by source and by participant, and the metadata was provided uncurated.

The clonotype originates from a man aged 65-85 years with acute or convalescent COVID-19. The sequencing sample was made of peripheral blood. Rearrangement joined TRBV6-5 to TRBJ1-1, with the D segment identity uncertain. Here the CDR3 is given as CASSYSRSSPEAFF. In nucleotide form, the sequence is TGTGCCAGCAGTTACTCAAGGAGTTCCCCTGAAGCTTTCTTT.